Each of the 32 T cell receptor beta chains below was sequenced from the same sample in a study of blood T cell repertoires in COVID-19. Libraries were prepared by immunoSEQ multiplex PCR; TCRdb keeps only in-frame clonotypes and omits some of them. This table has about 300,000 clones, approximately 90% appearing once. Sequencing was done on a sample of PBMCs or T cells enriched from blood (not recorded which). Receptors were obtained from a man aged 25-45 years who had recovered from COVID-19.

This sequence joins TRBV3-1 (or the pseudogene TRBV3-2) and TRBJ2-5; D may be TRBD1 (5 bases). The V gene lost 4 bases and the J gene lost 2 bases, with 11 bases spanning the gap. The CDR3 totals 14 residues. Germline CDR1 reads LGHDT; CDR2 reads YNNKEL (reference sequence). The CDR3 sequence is CASSPPRQQETQYF. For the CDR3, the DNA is TGTGCCAGCAGCCCTCCCCGACAGCAAGAGACCCAGTACTTC.

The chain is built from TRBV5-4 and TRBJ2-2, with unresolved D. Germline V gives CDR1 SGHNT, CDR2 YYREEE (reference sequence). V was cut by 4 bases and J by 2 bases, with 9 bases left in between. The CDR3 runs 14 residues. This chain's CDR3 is CASSVDFNTGELFF. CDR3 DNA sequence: TGTGCCAGCAGCGTCGACTTTAACACCGGGGAGCTGTTTTTT.

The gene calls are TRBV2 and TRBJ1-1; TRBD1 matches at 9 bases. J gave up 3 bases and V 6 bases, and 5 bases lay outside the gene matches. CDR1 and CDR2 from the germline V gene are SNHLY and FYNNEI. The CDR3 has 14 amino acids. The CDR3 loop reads CASRGDRVHTEAFF. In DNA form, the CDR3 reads TGTGCCAGCAGGGGGGACAGGGTACACACTGAAGCTTTCTTT.

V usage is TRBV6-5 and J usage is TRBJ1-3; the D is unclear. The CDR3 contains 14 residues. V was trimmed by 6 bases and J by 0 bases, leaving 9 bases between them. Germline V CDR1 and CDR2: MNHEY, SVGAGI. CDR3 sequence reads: CASSSAFSGNTIYF. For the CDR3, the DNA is TGTGCCAGCAGCTCAGCGTTCTCTGGAAACACCATATATTTT.

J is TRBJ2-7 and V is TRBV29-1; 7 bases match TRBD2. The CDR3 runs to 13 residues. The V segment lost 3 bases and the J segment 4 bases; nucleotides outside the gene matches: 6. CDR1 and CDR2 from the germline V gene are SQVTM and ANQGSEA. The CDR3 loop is CSVDVGGRYEQYF. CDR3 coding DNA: TGCAGCGTTGACGTGGGAGGGAGGTACGAGCAGTACTTC.

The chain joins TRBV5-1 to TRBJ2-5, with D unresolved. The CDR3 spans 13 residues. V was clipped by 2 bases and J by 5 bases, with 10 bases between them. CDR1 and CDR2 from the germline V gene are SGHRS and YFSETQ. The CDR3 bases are TGCGCCAGCAGCTTCCGTCCTCTCGAGACCCAGTACTTC. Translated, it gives CASSFRPLETQYF.

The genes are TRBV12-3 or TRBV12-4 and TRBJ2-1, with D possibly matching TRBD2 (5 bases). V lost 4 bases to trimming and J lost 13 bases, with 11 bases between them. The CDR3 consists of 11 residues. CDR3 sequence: CASSSTRVQFF. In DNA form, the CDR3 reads TGTGCCAGCAGTTCCACGAGGGTACAGTTCTTC.

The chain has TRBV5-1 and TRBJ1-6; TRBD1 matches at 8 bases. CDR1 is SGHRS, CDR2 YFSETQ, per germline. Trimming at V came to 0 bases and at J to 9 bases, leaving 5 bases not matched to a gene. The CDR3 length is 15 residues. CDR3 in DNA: TGCGCCAGCAGCTTGGCGGTCAGGGGGCTTTCACCCCTCCACTTT. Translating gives CASSLAVRGLSPLHF.

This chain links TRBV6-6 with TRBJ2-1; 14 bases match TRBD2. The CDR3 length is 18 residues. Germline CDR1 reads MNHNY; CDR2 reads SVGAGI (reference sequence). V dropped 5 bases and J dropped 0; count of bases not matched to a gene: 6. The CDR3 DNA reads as TGTGCCAGCAGTCGGACTAGCGGGGGGAGCCTCTCCTACAATGAGCAGTTCTTC. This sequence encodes CASSRTSGGSLSYNEQFF.

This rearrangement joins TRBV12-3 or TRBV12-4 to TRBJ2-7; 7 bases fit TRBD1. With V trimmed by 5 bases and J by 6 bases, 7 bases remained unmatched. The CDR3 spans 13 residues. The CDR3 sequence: CASSRDRDGEQYF. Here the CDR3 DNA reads TGTGCCAGCAGTCGCGACAGGGACGGCGAGCAGTACTTC.

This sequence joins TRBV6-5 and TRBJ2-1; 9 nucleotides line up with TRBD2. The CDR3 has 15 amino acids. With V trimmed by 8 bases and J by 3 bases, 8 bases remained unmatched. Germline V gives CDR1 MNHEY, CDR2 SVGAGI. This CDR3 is CASQPRGRVYNEQFF. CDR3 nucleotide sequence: TGTGCCAGCCAACCCCGCGGGAGGGTCTACAATGAGCAGTTCTTC.

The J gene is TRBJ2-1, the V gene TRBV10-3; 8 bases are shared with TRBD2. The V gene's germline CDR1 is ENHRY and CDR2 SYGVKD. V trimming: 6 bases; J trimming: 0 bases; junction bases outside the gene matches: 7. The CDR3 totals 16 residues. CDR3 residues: CAIREERESSYNEQFF. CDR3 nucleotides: TGTGCCATCAGGGAAGAGCGGGAGAGCTCCTACAATGAGCAGTTCTTC.

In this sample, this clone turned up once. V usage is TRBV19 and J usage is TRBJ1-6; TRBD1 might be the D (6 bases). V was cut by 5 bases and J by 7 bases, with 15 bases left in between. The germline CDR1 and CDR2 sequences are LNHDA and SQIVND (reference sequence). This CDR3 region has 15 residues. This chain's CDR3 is CASSLVAGVNSPLHF. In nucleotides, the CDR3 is TGTGCCAGTAGTTTGGTCGCAGGGGTAAATTCACCCCTCCACTTT.

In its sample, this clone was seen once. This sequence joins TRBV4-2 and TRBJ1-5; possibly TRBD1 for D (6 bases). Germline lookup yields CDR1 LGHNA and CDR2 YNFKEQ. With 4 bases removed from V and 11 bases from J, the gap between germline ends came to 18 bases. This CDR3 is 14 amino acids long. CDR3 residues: CASSLWQDPGAQHF. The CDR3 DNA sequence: TGTGCCAGCAGCCTGTGGCAGGACCCAGGGGCCCAGCATTTT.

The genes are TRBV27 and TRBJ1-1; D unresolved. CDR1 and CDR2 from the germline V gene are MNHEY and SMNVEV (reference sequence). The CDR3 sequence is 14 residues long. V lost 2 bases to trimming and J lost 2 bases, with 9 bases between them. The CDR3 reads CASSLGRANTEAFF. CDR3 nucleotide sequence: TGTGCCAGCAGTTTAGGGAGGGCAAACACTGAAGCTTTCTTT.

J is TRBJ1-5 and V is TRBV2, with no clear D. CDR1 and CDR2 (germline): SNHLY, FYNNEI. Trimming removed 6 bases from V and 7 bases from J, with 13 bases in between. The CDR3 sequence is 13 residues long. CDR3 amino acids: CASRAGMEQPQHF. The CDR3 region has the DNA TGTGCCAGCAGGGCGGGGATGGAACAGCCCCAGCATTTT.

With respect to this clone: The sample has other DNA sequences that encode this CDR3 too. CDR3 amino acids: CASSMTGGNTEAFF. The DNA of the CDR3 is TGCGCCAGCAGTATGACAGGGGGGAACACTGAAGCTTTCTTT. The chain uses TRBV10-1 and TRBJ1-1; 9 bases agree with TRBD1. CDR3 length: 14 amino acids. J was trimmed by 1 base and V by 5 bases; bases with no gene match: 2. Germline V gene lookup returns CDR1 WNHNN and CDR2 SYGVQD (reference sequence).

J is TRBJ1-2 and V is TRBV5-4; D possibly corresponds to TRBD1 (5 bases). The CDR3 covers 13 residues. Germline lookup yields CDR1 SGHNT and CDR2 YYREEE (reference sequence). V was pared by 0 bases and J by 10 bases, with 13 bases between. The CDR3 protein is CASSLALGRAYTF. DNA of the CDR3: TGTGCCAGCAGCTTGGCCTTAGGCAGGGCCTACACCTTC.

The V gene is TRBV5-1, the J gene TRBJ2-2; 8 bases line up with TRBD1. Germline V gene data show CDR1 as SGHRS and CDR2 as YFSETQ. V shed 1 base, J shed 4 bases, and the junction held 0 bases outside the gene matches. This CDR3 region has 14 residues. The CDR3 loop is CASSLTGGTGELFF. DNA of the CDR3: TGCGCCAGCAGCTTGACAGGGGGCACCGGGGAGCTGTTTTTT.

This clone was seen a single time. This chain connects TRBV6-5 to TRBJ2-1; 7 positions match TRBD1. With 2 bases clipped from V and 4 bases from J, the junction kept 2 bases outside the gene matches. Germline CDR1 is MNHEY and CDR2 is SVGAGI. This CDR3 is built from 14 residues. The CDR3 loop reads CASSYKTGYNEQFF. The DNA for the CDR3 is TGTGCCAGCAGTTACAAGACAGGGTACAATGAGCAGTTCTTC.

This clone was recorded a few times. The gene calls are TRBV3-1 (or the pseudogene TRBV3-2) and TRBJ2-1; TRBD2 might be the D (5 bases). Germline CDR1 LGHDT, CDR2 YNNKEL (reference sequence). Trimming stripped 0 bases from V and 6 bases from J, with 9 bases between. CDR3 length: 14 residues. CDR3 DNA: TGTGCCAGCAGCCAAGATTCTGCGGGCAATGAGCAGTTCTTC. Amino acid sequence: CASSQDSAGNEQFF.

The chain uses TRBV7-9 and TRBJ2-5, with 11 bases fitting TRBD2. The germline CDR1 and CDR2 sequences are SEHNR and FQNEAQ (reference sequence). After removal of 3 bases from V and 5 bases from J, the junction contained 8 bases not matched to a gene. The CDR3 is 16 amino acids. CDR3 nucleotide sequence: TGTGCCAGCAGCTTTAGTACTAGCGGGGGCCGGGAGACCCAGTACTTC. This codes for CASSFSTSGGRETQYF.

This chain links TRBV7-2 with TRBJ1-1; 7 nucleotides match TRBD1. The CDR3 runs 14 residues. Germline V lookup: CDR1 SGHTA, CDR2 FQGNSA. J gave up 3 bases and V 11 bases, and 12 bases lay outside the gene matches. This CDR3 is CAAGGMAGHTEAFF. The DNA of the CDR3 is TGTGCCGCAGGGGGGATGGCGGGGCACACTGAAGCTTTCTTT.

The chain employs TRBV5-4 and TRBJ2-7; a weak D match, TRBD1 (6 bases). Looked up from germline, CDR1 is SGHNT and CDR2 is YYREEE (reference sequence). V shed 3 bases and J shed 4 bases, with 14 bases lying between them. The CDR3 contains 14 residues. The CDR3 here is CASSSTQGLYEQYF. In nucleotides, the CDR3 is TGTGCCAGCAGCTCGACACAGGGTTTGTACGAGCAGTACTTC.

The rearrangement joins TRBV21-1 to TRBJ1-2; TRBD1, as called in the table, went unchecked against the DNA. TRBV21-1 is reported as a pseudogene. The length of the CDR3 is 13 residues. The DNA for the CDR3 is TGTGCCAGCAGCAAAGGTGCCAGCTATGGCTACACCTTC. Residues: CASSKGASYGYTF.

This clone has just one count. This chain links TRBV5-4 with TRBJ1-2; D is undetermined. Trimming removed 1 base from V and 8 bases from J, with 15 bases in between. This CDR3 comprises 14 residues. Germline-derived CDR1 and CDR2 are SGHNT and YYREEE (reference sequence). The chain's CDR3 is CASSLITSGGGYTF. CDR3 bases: TGTGCCAGCAGCTTGATAACGAGCGGAGGAGGCTACACCTTC.

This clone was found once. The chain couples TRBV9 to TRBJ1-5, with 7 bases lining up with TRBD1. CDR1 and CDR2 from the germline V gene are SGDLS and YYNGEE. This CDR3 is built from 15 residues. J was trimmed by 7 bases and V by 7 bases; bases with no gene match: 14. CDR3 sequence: CASSAGTGVYQPQHF. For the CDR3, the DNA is TGTGCCAGCTCTGCGGGAACAGGGGTGTACCAGCCCCAGCATTTT.

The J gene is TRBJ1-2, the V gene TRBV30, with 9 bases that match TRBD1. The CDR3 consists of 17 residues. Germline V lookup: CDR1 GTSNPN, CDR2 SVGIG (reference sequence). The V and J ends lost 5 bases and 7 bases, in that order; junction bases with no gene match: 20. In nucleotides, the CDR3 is TGTGCCTGGGGAAAACGGACAGGGGCCCTGGGGTCAGGTGGCTACACCTTC. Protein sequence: CAWGKRTGALGSGGYTF.

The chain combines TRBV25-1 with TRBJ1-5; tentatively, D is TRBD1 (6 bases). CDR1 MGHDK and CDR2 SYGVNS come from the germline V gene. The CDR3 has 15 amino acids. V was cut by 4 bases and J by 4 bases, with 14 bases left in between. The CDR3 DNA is TGTGCCAGCAGTGGTGAAAGGGGGGGGAATCAGCCCCAGCATTTT. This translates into CASSGERGGNQPQHF.

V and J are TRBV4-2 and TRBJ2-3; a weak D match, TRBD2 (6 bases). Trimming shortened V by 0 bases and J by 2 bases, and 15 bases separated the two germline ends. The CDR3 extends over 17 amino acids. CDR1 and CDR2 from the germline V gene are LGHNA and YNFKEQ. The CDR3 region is CASSQEYRTGVTDTQYF. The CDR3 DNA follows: TGTGCCAGCAGCCAAGAGTATAGAACGGGGGTCACAGATACGCAGTATTTT.

The CDR3 bases are TGTGCCAGCAGCTTACGGGTAGGCCAGCCCCAGCATTTT. This sequence encodes CASSLRVGQPQHF. This chain links TRBV13 with TRBJ1-5; D is unclear. With 2 bases removed from V and 7 bases from J, the gap between germline ends came to 9 bases. The CDR3 is made up of 13 amino acids. CDR1 and CDR2 from the germline V gene are PRHDT and FYEKMQ (reference sequence). Based on the CDR3 plus reference TRBV13 and TRBJ1-5, the full variable domain is AAGVIQSPRHLIKEKRETATLKCYPIPRHDTVYWYQQGPGQDPQFLISFYEKMQSDKGSIPDRFSAQQFSDYHSELNMSSLELGDSALYFCASSLRVGQPQHFGDGTRLSIL.

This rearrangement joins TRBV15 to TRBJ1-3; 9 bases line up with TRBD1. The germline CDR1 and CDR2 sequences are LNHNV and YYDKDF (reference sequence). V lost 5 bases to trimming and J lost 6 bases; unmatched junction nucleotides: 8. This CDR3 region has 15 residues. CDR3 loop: CATSSRDREINTIYF. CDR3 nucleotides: TGTGCCACCAGCTCCCGGGACAGGGAAATAAACACCATATATTTT.